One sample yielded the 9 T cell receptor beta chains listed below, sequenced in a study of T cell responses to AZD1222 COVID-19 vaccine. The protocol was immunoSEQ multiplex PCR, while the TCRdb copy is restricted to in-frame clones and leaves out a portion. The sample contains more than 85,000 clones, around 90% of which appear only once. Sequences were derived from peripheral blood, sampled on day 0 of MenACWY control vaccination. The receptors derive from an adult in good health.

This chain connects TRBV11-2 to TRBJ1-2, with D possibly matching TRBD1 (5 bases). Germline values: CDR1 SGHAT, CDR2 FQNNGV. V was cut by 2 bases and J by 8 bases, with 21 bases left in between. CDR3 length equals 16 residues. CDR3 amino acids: CASSLNPGGRTEGYTF. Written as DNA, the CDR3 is TGTGCCAGCAGCTTAAACCCCGGGGGGAGGACGGAGGGCTACACCTTC.

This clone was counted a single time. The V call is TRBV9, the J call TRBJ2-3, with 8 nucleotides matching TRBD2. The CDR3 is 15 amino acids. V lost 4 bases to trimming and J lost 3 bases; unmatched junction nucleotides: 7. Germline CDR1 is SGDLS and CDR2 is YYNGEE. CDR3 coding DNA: TGTGCCAGCAGCATCGGGGGGGCCCGGACAGATACGCAGTATTTT. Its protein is CASSIGGARTDTQYF.

CDR3 DNA: TGTGCCAGCAGGGGGACAGGGGCTCCCCTGGAGCAGTACTTC. Translation: CASRGTGAPLEQYF. The chain links TRBV2 to TRBJ2-7; 10 bases line up with TRBD1. CDR1 is SNHLY, CDR2 FYNNEI, per germline. After removal of 6 bases from V and 7 bases from J, the junction contained 9 bases not matched to a gene. The CDR3 is 14 amino acids.

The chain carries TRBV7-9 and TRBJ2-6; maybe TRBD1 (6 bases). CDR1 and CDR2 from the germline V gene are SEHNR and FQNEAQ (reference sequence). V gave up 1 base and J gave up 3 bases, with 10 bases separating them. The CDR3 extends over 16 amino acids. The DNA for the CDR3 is TGTGCCAGCAGCTTAGACAGGGTCTTTGGGGCCAACGTCCTGACTTTC. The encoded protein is CASSLDRVFGANVLTF.

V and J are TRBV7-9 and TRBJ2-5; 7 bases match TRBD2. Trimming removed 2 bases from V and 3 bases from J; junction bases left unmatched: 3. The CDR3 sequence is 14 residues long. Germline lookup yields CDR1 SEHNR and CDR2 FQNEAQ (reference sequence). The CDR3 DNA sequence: TGTGCCAGCAGCTTACAAAGCGGGAAAGAGACCCAGTACTTC. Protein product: CASSLQSGKETQYF.

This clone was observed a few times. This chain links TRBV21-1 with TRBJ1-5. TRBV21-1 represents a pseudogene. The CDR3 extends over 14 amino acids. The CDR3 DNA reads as TGTGCCAGCAGCCCCAAACGGGTTTATCAGCCCCAGCATTTT. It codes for CASSPKRVYQPQHF.

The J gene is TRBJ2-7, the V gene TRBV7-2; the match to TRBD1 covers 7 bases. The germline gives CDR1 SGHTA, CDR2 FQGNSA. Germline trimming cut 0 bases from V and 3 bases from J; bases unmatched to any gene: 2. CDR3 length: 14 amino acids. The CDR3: CASSLAGTVYEQYF. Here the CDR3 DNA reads TGTGCCAGCAGCTTAGCCGGGACAGTCTACGAGCAGTACTTC.

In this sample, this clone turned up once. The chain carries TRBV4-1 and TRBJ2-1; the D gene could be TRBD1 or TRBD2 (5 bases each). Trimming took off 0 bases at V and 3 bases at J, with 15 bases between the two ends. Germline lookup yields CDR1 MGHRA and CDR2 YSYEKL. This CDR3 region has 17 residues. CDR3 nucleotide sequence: TGCGCCAGCAGCCAAGATCGGGGCAGTCACCTCTACAATGAGCAGTTCTTC. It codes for CASSQDRGSHLYNEQFF.

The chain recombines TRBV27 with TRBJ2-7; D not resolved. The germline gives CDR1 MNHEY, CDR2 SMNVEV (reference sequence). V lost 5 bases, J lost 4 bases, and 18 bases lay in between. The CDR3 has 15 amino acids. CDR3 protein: CASSALRPDGYEQYF. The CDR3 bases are TGTGCCAGCAGTGCACTTCGGCCGGATGGATACGAGCAGTACTTC.